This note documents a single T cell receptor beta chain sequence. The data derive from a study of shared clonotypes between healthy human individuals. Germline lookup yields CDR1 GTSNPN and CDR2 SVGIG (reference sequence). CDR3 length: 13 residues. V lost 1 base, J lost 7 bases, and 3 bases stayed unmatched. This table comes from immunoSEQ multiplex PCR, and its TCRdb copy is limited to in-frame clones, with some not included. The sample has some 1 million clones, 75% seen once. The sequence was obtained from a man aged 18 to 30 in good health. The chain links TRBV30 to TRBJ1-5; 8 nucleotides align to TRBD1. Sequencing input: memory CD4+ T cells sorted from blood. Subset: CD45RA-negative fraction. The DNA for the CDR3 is TGTGCCTGGAGTGCTGACAGGGGCCAGCCCCAGCATTTT. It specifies CAWSADRGQPQHF.